These 11 T cell receptor beta chains share one sample of origin, sequenced in a study of T cell repertoires in cytomegalovirus infection. TCRdb itself ran the reads through MiXCR, one entry per CDR3 protein. The table records 250,000 or so distinct CDR3 sequences, approximately 9.2% of them present only once. The sample comprised PBMCs. All receptors come from a human donor in good health (CMV status not recorded). Some clones in this sample may be carry-over from other donors' samples.

The V call is TRBV28, the J call TRBJ2-1; possible D gene TRBD1, 5 bases. This CDR3 contains 12 residues. Germline CDR1 is MDHEN and CDR2 is SYDVKM. Deletions cut 3 bases from V and 12 bases from J, with 12 bases between. Here the CDR3 DNA reads TGTGCCAGCAGTTTGCAGGGAACGGGGCAGTTCTTC. Protein product: CASSLQGTGQFF.

The chain uses TRBV12-3 or TRBV12-4 and TRBJ1-4; 8 bases line up with TRBD1. There are 15 residues in the CDR3. Trimming removed 1 base from V and 8 bases from J; junction bases left unmatched: 6. Here the CDR3 DNA reads TGTGCCAGCAGTTTAGGACAGGGGCCATACGAAAAACTGTTTTTT. This sequence encodes CASSLGQGPYEKLFF.

V usage is TRBV6-5 and J usage is TRBJ1-1; 7 bases fit TRBD1. Trimming removed 2 bases from V and 8 bases from J; junction bases left unmatched: 8. Germline V gene data show CDR1 as MNHEY and CDR2 as SVGAGI. The CDR3 runs 14 residues. The CDR3 is CASSYGALTGEAFF. DNA of the CDR3: TGTGCCAGCAGTTACGGGGCCCTGACAGGGGAAGCTTTCTTT.

This clonotype was seen a few times. V usage is TRBV30 and J usage is TRBJ1-2; D is perhaps TRBD1 (6 bases). CDR1 is GTSNPN and CDR2 is SVGIG in the germline V gene (reference sequence). Deletions cut 0 bases from V and 8 bases from J, with 16 bases between. There are 14 residues in the CDR3. For the CDR3, the DNA is TGTGCCTGGAGTGTTGCAGGGGCACTGCGGGGCTACACCTTC. Its protein is CAWSVAGALRGYTF. Complete variable domain (other parts from reference TRBV30 and TRBJ1-2): SQTIHQWPATLVQPVGSPLSLECTVEGTSNPNLYWYRQAAGRGLQLLFYSVGIGQISSEVPQNLSASRPQDRQFILSSKKLLLSDSGFYLCAWSVAGALRGYTFGSGTRLTVV.

This clonotype showed up just a few times. The rearrangement joins TRBV19 to TRBJ1-5; TRBD1 might be the D (5 bases). The length of the CDR3 is 15 residues. In germline, CDR1 is LNHDA, CDR2 SQIVND (reference sequence). V was pared by 10 bases and J by 1 base, with 17 bases between. Here the CDR3 DNA reads TGTGCCATTACCCGAGGGGTTGGGAGCAATCAGCCCCAGCATTTT. Translated: CAITRGVGSNQPQHF.

This clonotype was detected many times. The chain has TRBV12-3 or TRBV12-4 and TRBJ2-5; perhaps TRBD2 as D (7 bases). V was clipped by 4 bases and J by 0 bases, with 21 bases between them. The CDR3 is 18 amino acids. The CDR3 sequence: CASSWPQVGGGHQETQYF. Here the CDR3 DNA reads TGTGCCAGCAGTTGGCCCCAGGTAGGGGGAGGGCACCAAGAGACCCAGTACTTC.

This clonotype has ten or more counts. The genes are TRBV20-1 and TRBJ2-3; a possible D gene is TRBD2 (5 bases). CDR1 is DFQATT, CDR2 SNEGSKA, per germline (reference sequence). This CDR3 is 17 amino acids long. The V gene lost 0 bases and the J gene lost 0 bases, with 16 bases spanning the gap. CDR3 in amino acids: CSARDLGLTRSTDTQYF. CDR3 coding DNA: TGCAGTGCTAGAGATCTCGGACTGACACGTAGCACAGATACGCAGTATTTT.

This clonotype showed up many times. In DNA form, the CDR3 reads TGTGCCAGCAGTGAAGGAGGGAGGAGAGGCAATCAGCCCCAGCATTTT. It codes for CASSEGGRRGNQPQHF. The chain is built from TRBV2 and TRBJ1-5, with D unclear. The germline CDR1 and CDR2 sequences are SNHLY and FYNNEI. V was trimmed by 1 base and J by 2 bases, leaving 12 bases between them. The CDR3 contains 16 residues.

The chain is built from TRBV19 and TRBJ1-4, with D hard to call. Germline assignment: CDR1 LNHDA and CDR2 SQIVND (reference sequence). V lost 3 bases, J lost 8 bases, and 13 bases lay in between. CDR3 size: 14 residues. This chain's CDR3 is CASSMSAVEEKLFF. CDR3 DNA sequence: TGTGCCAGTAGTATGTCGGCGGTAGAAGAAAAACTGTTTTTT. The entire variable domain, with the rest obtained from reference TRBV19 and TRBJ1-4, is as follows: DGGITQSPKYLFRKEGQNVTLSCEQNLNHDAMYWYRQDPGQGLRLIYYSQIVNDFQKGDIAEGYSVSREKKESFPLTVTSAQKNPTAFYLCASSMSAVEEKLFFGSGTQLSVL.

In its sample, this clonotype was seen a few times. This chain uses TRBV6-2 or TRBV6-3 with TRBJ1-5, with TRBD1 matching over 9 bases. The V gene's germline CDR1 is MNHEY and CDR2 SVGEGT. Trimming at V came to 2 bases and at J to 5 bases, leaving 10 bases not matched to a gene. This CDR3 is 17 amino acids long. Written as DNA, the CDR3 is TGTGCCAGCAGTTACCTAAAATGGGACAGGGCTGATCAGCCCCAGCATTTT. It codes for CASSYLKWDRADQPQHF.

This clonotype was seen ten or more times. J is TRBJ1-4 and V is TRBV7-2; unclear D gene. The CDR3 has 15 residues. V lost 5 bases to trimming and J lost 4 bases, with 14 bases between them. CDR1 is SGHTA, CDR2 FQGNSA, per germline. The CDR3 nucleotides read TGTGCCAGCAGCCTCTCGACGGGCCTTAATGAAAAACTGTTTTTT. This encodes CASSLSTGLNEKLFF.